A selection of T cell receptor beta chains follows, all from one sample in a study of beta chain features in type 1 diabetes. Data came from immunoSEQ multiplex PCR; TCRdb stores just in-frame clones and leaves some out. The table lists 300,000 to 400,000 clones, over 10% of them singletons, with around 0.015% in the top ten. Material: naive CD4+ T cells from blood. Every receptor here comes from a man aged 18 to 30 in good health. The CDR3 runs from the conserved cysteine through the conserved F or W. A D gene is named only where the DNA matches it firmly. The size field is filled for only some rows; it gives once, few, many or a size class.

clone_size: few; d_call: NA; v_call: TRBV5-4; j_call: TRBJ2-7; cdr3_length: 14; cdr3_aa: CASSLNRFSYEQYF; cdr3_nt: TGTGCCAGCAGCTTGAACAGATTCTCCTACGAGCAGTACTTC
clone_size: NA; d_call: NA; v_call: TRBV5-4; j_call: TRBJ2-3; cdr3_length: 15; cdr3_aa: CASSFEGSVGDTQYF; cdr3_nt: TGTGCCAGCAGCTTTGAGGGTAGCGTAGGAGATACGCAGTATTTT
clone_size: NA; d_call: TRBD2; v_call: TRBV13; j_call: TRBJ2-7; cdr3_length: 15; cdr3_aa: CASSRITSGTYEQYF; cdr3_nt: TGTGCCAGCAGTCGCATAACTAGCGGGACCTACGAGCAGTACTTC
clone_size: few; d_call: TRBD2; v_call: TRBV27; j_call: TRBJ2-2; cdr3_length: 17; cdr3_aa: CASSLGWREFATGELFF; cdr3_nt: TGTGCCAGCAGTTTAGGTTGGCGGGAGTTCGCGACCGGGGAGCTGTTTTTT
clone_size: few; d_call: TRBD2; v_call: TRBV28; j_call: TRBJ2-5; cdr3_length: 14; cdr3_aa: CASIAAGGAETQYF; cdr3_nt: TGTGCCAGCATCGCAGCGGGAGGGGCGGAGACCCAGTACTTC
clone_size: few; d_call: TRBD2; v_call: TRBV28; j_call: TRBJ2-7; cdr3_length: 14; cdr3_aa: CASSLTSGTYEQYF; cdr3_nt: TGTGCCAGCAGTTTGACTAGCGGGACCTACGAGCAGTACTTC
clone_size: NA; d_call: NA; v_call: TRBV7-9; j_call: TRBJ2-4; cdr3_length: 15; cdr3_aa: CASSFGGDRGNIQYF; cdr3_nt: TGTGCCAGCAGCTTTGGGGGCGACAGAGGGAACATTCAGTACTTC
clone_size: few; d_call: TRBD1; v_call: TRBV6-5; j_call: TRBJ2-7; cdr3_length: 15; cdr3_aa: CASSYSTGVSYEQYF; cdr3_nt: TGTGCCAGCAGTTACTCAACAGGGGTGTCCTACGAGCAGTACTTC
clone_size: NA; d_call: TRBD2; v_call: TRBV29-1; j_call: TRBJ2-1; cdr3_length: 13; cdr3_aa: CSVVWRGSYEQFF; cdr3_nt: TGCAGCGTTGTGTGGCGGGGGAGCTACGAGCAGTTCTTC
clone_size: NA; d_call: TRBD1; v_call: TRBV19; j_call: TRBJ2-7; cdr3_length: 14; cdr3_aa: CASRPGQESHEQYF; cdr3_nt: TGTGCCAGTAGACCGGGACAGGAGTCCCACGAGCAGTACTTC
clone_size: NA; d_call: NA; v_call: TRBV19; j_call: TRBJ1-2; cdr3_length: 16; cdr3_aa: CASSMPSRSEDYGYTF; cdr3_nt: TGTGCCAGTAGTATGCCCAGTAGGTCGGAGGACTATGGCTACACCTTC
clone_size: NA; d_call: NA; v_call: TRBV30; j_call: TRBJ1-3; cdr3_length: 14; cdr3_aa: CASKRGRPGNTIYF; cdr3_nt: TGTGCCTCAAAGCGAGGGAGGCCTGGAAACACCATATATTTT
clone_size: NA; d_call: NA; v_call: TRBV5-1; j_call: TRBJ2-3; cdr3_length: 14; cdr3_aa: CASSVPGAGDTQYF; cdr3_nt: TGCGCCAGCAGCGTGCCAGGGGCGGGAGATACGCAGTATTTT
clone_size: NA; d_call: NA; v_call: TRBV25-1; j_call: TRBJ1-3; cdr3_length: 15; cdr3_aa: CASRGQPEGGNTIYF; cdr3_nt: TGTGCCAGCAGAGGACAGCCCGAGGGGGGAAACACCATATATTTT
clone_size: few; d_call: NA; v_call: TRBV11-3; j_call: TRBJ2-3; cdr3_length: 14; cdr3_aa: CASSFSRVADTQYF; cdr3_nt: TGTGCCAGCAGCTTTTCCAGGGTAGCAGATACGCAGTATTTT
clone_size: NA; d_call: NA; v_call: TRBV2; j_call: TRBJ2-7; cdr3_length: 14; cdr3_aa: CASSSLGLSYEQYF; cdr3_nt: TGTGCCAGCAGTTCCCTGGGACTGTCCTACGAGCAGTACTTC
clone_size: few; d_call: TRBD1; v_call: TRBV25-1; j_call: TRBJ1-5; cdr3_length: 13; cdr3_aa: CASPDRINQPQHF; cdr3_nt: TGTGCCAGCCCGGACAGGATCAATCAGCCCCAGCATTTT
clone_size: few; d_call: TRBD2; v_call: TRBV27; j_call: TRBJ2-5; cdr3_length: 14; cdr3_aa: CASSQRTSGGPFYF; cdr3_nt: TGTGCCAGCAGCCAAAGGACTAGCGGGGGGCCATTTTACTTC
clone_size: NA; d_call: NA; v_call: TRBV5-1; j_call: TRBJ2-1; cdr3_length: 16; cdr3_aa: CASSLVGQGTYNEQFF; cdr3_nt: TGCGCCAGCAGCTTGGTGGGGCAGGGGACCTACAATGAGCAGTTCTTC
clone_size: few; d_call: NA; v_call: TRBV4-3; j_call: TRBJ1-2; cdr3_length: 15; cdr3_aa: CASSQDGRVEYGYTF; cdr3_nt: TGCGCCAGCAGCCAAGACGGCAGGGTCGAATATGGCTACACCTTC